The rows below give T cell receptor beta chains drawn from one sample of a study of shared clonotypes between healthy human individuals. This table comes from immunoSEQ multiplex PCR, and its TCRdb copy is limited to in-frame clones, with some not included. The table records under 1 million clones, around 92% of them present only once. Material for sequencing was naive CD8+ T cells sorted from blood. Source of these receptors: a man aged 25-40 years in good health. Each CDR3 is given with its conserved first and last residue. The D gene is left open where the match is weak. Clone size appears in some rows only: once, few, many, or a class for an expanded clone.

v_call,clone_size,j_call,cdr3_length,d_call,cdr3_aa,cdr3_nt
TRBV11-2,.,TRBJ2-1,15,TRBD1,CASRSPGQGYNEQFF,TGTGCCAGCAGATCTCCGGGACAGGGATACAATGAGCAGTTCTTC
TRBV6-5,.,TRBJ1-3,15,TRBD1,CASRQGQSSGNTIYF,TGTGCCAGCAGGCAGGGACAGAGCTCTGGAAACACCATATATTTT
TRBV2,.,TRBJ2-5,12,.,CASRGDEETQYF,TGTGCCAGCAGAGGGGACGAAGAGACCCAGTACTTC
TRBV9,.,TRBJ1-3,15,TRBD1,CASSAPGTVRNTIYF,TGTGCCAGCAGCGCCCCGGGGACAGTTAGAAACACCATATATTTT
TRBV28,.,TRBJ2-2,15,.,CASSLGSFRAEELFF,TGTGCCAGCAGTTTAGGGTCCTTTAGGGCAGAGGAGCTGTTTTTT
TRBV2,.,TRBJ2-7,13,.,CASSGTLSYEQYF,TGTGCCAGCAGCGGGACTCTGTCCTACGAGCAGTACTTC
TRBV4-2,.,TRBJ2-1,16,TRBD2,CASSQEAGVSYNEQFF,TGTGCCAGCAGCCAAGAAGCGGGAGTCTCCTACAATGAGCAGTTCTTC
TRBV5-1,.,TRBJ2-1,17,.,CASSLEGLPSSYNEQFF,TGCGCCAGCAGCTTGGAGGGACTCCCCAGCTCCTACAATGAGCAGTTCTTC
TRBV27,.,TRBJ2-7,16,TRBD2,CASSIGPAGDGYEQYF,TGTGCCAGCAGCATAGGCCCAGCGGGAGACGGCTACGAGCAGTACTTC
TRBV4-3,.,TRBJ1-5,13,.,CASSQDRGQPQHF,TGCGCCAGCAGCCAAGATCGAGGCCAGCCCCAGCATTTT
TRBV5-4,.,TRBJ2-1,18,TRBD1,CASRSGQGELNSYNEQFF,TGTGCCAGCAGGTCGGGACAGGGAGAACTTAACTCCTACAATGAGCAGTTCTTC
TRBV2,.,TRBJ2-2,14,.,CASSEAQRTGELFF,TGTGCCAGCAGTGAAGCCCAGAGGACCGGGGAGCTGTTTTTT
TRBV15,once,TRBJ2-3,12,.,CATSYEGDTQYF,TGTGCCACCAGCTACGAAGGGGATACGCAGTATTTT
TRBV30,.,TRBJ2-3,13,.,CAWSVDGGDTQYF,TGTGCCTGGAGTGTCGACGGCGGAGATACGCAGTATTTT
TRBV13,once,TRBJ1-1,12,.,CASSPGNTEAFF,TGTGCCAGCAGCCCGGGGAACACTGAAGCTTTCTTT
TRBV19,.,TRBJ2-3,15,TRBD2,CASSIAGRSTDTQYF,TGTGCCAGTAGTATTGCCGGGAGGAGCACAGATACGCAGTATTTT
TRBV7-9,.,TRBJ2-7,12,.,CASSAEDYEQYF,TGTGCCAGCAGCGCCGAAGACTACGAGCAGTACTTC
TRBV27,.,TRBJ1-3,12,.,CASRGLGNTIYF,TGTGCCAGCAGGGGGCTAGGAAACACCATATATTTT
TRBV4-3,.,TRBJ1-2,17,.,CASSQSNGGEGWYGYTF,TGCGCCAGCAGCCAATCCAACGGGGGGGAGGGATGGTATGGCTACACCTTC
TRBV11-1,.,TRBJ2-3,17,TRBD2,CASSPRTSGTDTDTQYF,TGTGCCAGCAGCCCCCGGACTAGCGGGACCGACACAGATACGCAGTATTTT
TRBV27,.,TRBJ1-1,16,.,CASSLSRTEPNTEAFF,TGTGCCAGCAGTTTATCGCGGACAGAACCGAATACTGAAGCTTTCTTT
TRBV7-9,.,TRBJ1-4,16,TRBD1,CASSLGPGTANEKLFF,TGTGCCAGCAGCTTAGGCCCCGGGACAGCTAATGAAAAACTGTTTTTT
TRBV25-1,.,TRBJ1-4,12,.,CASSGTNEKLFF,TGTGCCAGCAGTGGAACTAATGAAAAACTGTTTTTT
TRBV6-4,.,TRBJ2-1,15,TRBD2,CASSDRTSGYNEQFF,TGTGCCAGCAGTGACAGAACTAGCGGCTACAATGAGCAGTTCTTC
TRBV15,.,TRBJ2-3,18,.,CATSRVSHKAGSSDTQYF,TGTGCCACCAGCAGAGTGTCCCATAAGGCGGGAAGTTCAGATACGCAGTATTTT
TRBV27,.,TRBJ1-1,13,TRBD1,CASWDRSNTEAFF,TGTGCCAGCTGGGACAGGAGCAACACTGAAGCTTTCTTT
TRBV6-5,.,TRBJ1-3,15,.,CASSYSEGTGNTIYF,TGTGCCAGCAGTTACTCGGAGGGAACTGGAAACACCATATATTTT
TRBV4-1,.,TRBJ2-7,15,TRBD2,CASSYTSETSYEQYF,TGCGCCAGCAGCTATACTAGCGAAACCTCCTACGAGCAGTACTTC